The 2 T cell receptor beta chains given below trace back to one sample, sequenced in a study of T cell changes during pregnancy in multiple sclerosis (dated by TCRdb to between 2018 and 2021). Preparation of the library involved the immunoSEQ multiplex PCR assay. TCRdb took this table from immuneACCESS and kept in-frame rearrangements with V and J called. Such tables lack part of the clones; where checked against another copy, unresolved V genes explain under half of the gap, and the rest is unexplained. Recorded for this sample are about 76,000 clones; roughly 92% of them occurred a single time. 3.7% of the sample is taken by the ten largest. Sequences were derived from peripheral blood, sampled after pregnancy. The receptors stem from a female donor in good health, enrolled as a control in a pregnancy study.

This chain joins TRBV4-1 and TRBJ1-2; 8 bases are shared with TRBD1. The CDR3 is made up of 18 amino acids. Germline V lookup: CDR1 MGHRA, CDR2 YSYEKL. Trimming removed 4 bases from V and 6 bases from J; junction bases left unmatched: 19. The CDR3 region is CASSLRDLTGDQWNGYTF. As DNA, the CDR3 is TGCGCCAGCAGCCTGAGAGACTTGACAGGGGATCAGTGGAATGGCTACACCTTC.

This clone was observed once. This chain connects TRBV6-1 to TRBJ2-3; TRBD1 matches 9 bases. Germline V gene data show CDR1 as MNHNS and CDR2 as SASEGT. This CDR3 is 16 amino acids long. The V gene end was trimmed by 4 bases and the J gene end by 2 bases; junction bases not matched to a gene: 7. The CDR3 loop reads CASSGGQGASTDTQYF. For the CDR3, the DNA is TGTGCCAGCAGTGGGGGACAGGGAGCTTCCACAGATACGCAGTATTTT.